The 28 T cell receptor beta chains below come from one sample, sequenced in a study of CD8 T cells in Susac syndrome. Random hexamers served to reverse transcribe roughly 0.5 to 1 ug RNA. TCRdb ran MiXCR on the immunoSEQ multiplex PCR reads and lists one entry per CDR3 protein. Among fewer than 140,000 distinct CDR3 sequences, 94% were seen once, and the ten largest hold around 0.38%. The sequencing input was CD8+ T cells from PBMCs. These receptors were taken from a human donor with Susac syndrome.

The rearrangement joins TRBV27 to TRBJ1-2; 12 bases fit TRBD1. The CDR3 runs 15 residues. V lost 4 bases to trimming and J lost 4 bases; unmatched junction nucleotides: 4. The germline CDR1 and CDR2 sequences are MNHEY and SMNVEV (reference sequence). Here the CDR3 reads CASSYGTGGFYGYTF. The DNA of the CDR3 is TGTGCCAGCAGTTACGGGACAGGGGGCTTCTATGGCTACACCTTC.

V gene TRBV18 combines with J gene TRBJ2-7; perhaps TRBD1 as D (5 bases). This CDR3 is built from 18 residues. Trimming took 2 bases from V and 3 from J, leaving 23 bases between them. Germline values: CDR1 KGHSH, CDR2 LQKENI. The CDR3 loop reads CASSPYSPDRADNYEQYF. The CDR3 bases are TGTGCCAGCTCACCATATTCCCCTGACAGAGCCGATAACTACGAGCAGTACTTC.

The J gene is TRBJ1-1, the V gene TRBV6-5; tentatively, D is TRBD1 (5 bases). Trimming left V 0 bases short and J 6 bases short, with 8 bases between. This CDR3 has 13 amino acids. Germline values: CDR1 MNHEY, CDR2 SVGAGI. CDR3 in DNA: TGTGCCAGCAGTTACTCCACAGGACCTGAAGCTTTCTTT. Amino acids: CASSYSTGPEAFF.

This clonotype has just a few counts. This chain links TRBV7-8 with TRBJ1-5, with a possible D match to TRBD1 (5 bases). V shed 2 bases and J shed 7 bases, with 12 bases lying between them. CDR3 size: 14 residues. The germline gives CDR1 SGHVS, CDR2 FQNEAQ. The CDR3 reads CASSLRGAGQPQHF. CDR3 nucleotide sequence: TGTGCCAGCAGCTTACGAGGGGCCGGGCAGCCCCAGCATTTT.

This sequence joins TRBV5-4 and TRBJ2-1; D perhaps matches TRBD1 (5 bases). V shed 3 bases and J shed 7 bases, with 11 bases lying between them. The CDR3 length is 13 residues. CDR1 SGHNT and CDR2 YYREEE come from the germline V gene (reference sequence). The CDR3 loop is CASSSIQGNEQFF. CDR3 in DNA: TGTGCCAGCAGCTCGATTCAGGGAAATGAGCAGTTCTTC. The variable domain in full, completed from reference TRBV5-4 and TRBJ2-1, reads ETGVTQSPTHLIKTRGQQVTLRCSSQSGHNTVSWYQQALGQGPQFIFQYYREEENGRGNFPPRFSGLQFPNYSSELNVNALELDDSALYLCASSSIQGNEQFFGPGTRLTVL.

The chain links TRBV27 to TRBJ1-2; D is perhaps TRBD1 (5 bases). The CDR3 contains 13 residues. V gave up 7 bases and J gave up 12 bases, with 21 bases separating them. Germline CDR1 is MNHEY and CDR2 is SMNVEV (reference sequence). The CDR3 loop reads CASKTGANHEDTF. The CDR3 nucleotides are TGTGCCAGCAAGACCGGGGCAAACCACGAGGACACCTTC.

The chain couples TRBV25-1 to TRBJ2-2; D gene unclear. V lost 2 bases and J lost 6, with 7 bases in between. CDR1 and CDR2 (germline): MGHDK, SYGVNS. This CDR3 spans 13 amino acids. The CDR3 DNA is TGTGCCAGCAGTGAACGGCTCGCCGGGGAGCTGTTTTTT. Protein product: CASSERLAGELFF.

The chain has TRBV13 and TRBJ1-6; D is uncertain. Trimming pared 1 base from V and 7 bases from J, leaving 17 bases between. CDR3 length equals 17 residues. Germline assignment: CDR1 PRHDT and CDR2 FYEKMQ (reference sequence). This CDR3 is CASSLDTLNFRNSPLHF. CDR3 coding DNA: TGTGCCAGCAGCTTAGACACCCTAAACTTCCGCAATTCACCCCTCCACTTT.

This clonotype appeared a single time. The chain carries TRBV27 and TRBJ2-3; no clear D gene. Germline V gives CDR1 MNHEY, CDR2 SMNVEV (reference sequence). The CDR3 is 14 residues long. Trimming took off 4 bases at V and 4 bases at J, with 12 bases between the two ends. The CDR3, as DNA: TGTGCCAGCAGTTCTTATGTTAGAGCAGATACGCAGTATTTT. It translates to CASSSYVRADTQYF.

Written as DNA, the CDR3 is TGTGCCACCAGCAGAGTCCGCGGAACCTACAATGAGCAGTTCTTC. It specifies CATSRVRGTYNEQFF. The chain has TRBV15 and TRBJ2-1; D is undetermined. The CDR3 has 15 residues. CDR1 is LNHNV, CDR2 YYDKDF, per germline (reference sequence). The V gene lost 1 base and the J gene lost 2 bases, with 9 bases spanning the gap.

The gene calls are TRBV5-5 and TRBJ2-5; TRBD2 is a possible D gene (5 bases). Germline CDR1 reads SGHKS; CDR2 reads YYEKEE (reference sequence). Deletions cut 5 bases from V and 0 bases from J, with 14 bases between. The CDR3 has 15 residues. DNA of the CDR3: TGTGCCAGCAGTCGTAGTCACGGGGACCAAGAGACCCAGTACTTC. It encodes CASSRSHGDQETQYF.

J is TRBJ2-3 and V is TRBV7-2, with 10 positions matching TRBD2. There are 15 residues in the CDR3. The V segment lost 5 bases and the J segment 0 bases; nucleotides outside the gene matches: 2. Per germline, CDR1 SGHTA and CDR2 FQGNSA. The CDR3 region is CASSELAGSTDTQYF. The CDR3 nucleotides read TGTGCCAGCAGCGAACTAGCGGGGAGCACAGATACGCAGTATTTT.

The genes are TRBV7-8 and TRBJ2-7, with 7 bases matching TRBD2. The CDR3 sequence is 12 residues long. The ends lost 5 bases at V and 6 bases at J; junction bases unmatched: 4. The germline CDR1 and CDR2 sequences are SGHVS and FQNEAQ. The CDR3 protein is CASSRGEGEQYF. CDR3 in DNA: TGTGCCAGCAGCCGGGGGGAAGGCGAGCAGTACTTC.

V is TRBV4-3 and J is TRBJ1-1; D is possibly TRBD1 (5 bases). V shed 0 bases and J shed 3 bases, with 8 bases lying between them. CDR1 is LGHNA and CDR2 is YSLEER in the germline V gene. The CDR3 consists of 14 residues. The CDR3 DNA reads TGCGCCAGCAGCCAAGATCAGGGTGACACTGAAGCTTTCTTT. Protein sequence: CASSQDQGDTEAFF.

The genes are TRBV10-2 and TRBJ2-5, with 9 bases lining up with TRBD2. CDR1 and CDR2 from the germline V gene are WSHSY and SAAADI. CDR3 length: 17 amino acids. Trimming took 10 bases from V and 5 from J; bases not matched to a gene: 20. The DNA of the CDR3 is TGCGCCACCTTCTTAGGAGCGGGGGGACTTCCAGAGGAGACCCAGTACTTC. This encodes CATFLGAGGLPEETQYF.

The chain employs TRBV7-9 and TRBJ1-2; 9 nucleotides match TRBD1. V trimming: 5 bases; J trimming: 8 bases; junction bases outside the gene matches: 6. This CDR3 comprises 13 residues. Germline V lookup: CDR1 SEHNR, CDR2 FQNEAQ (reference sequence). This chain's CDR3 is CASSLGTGFGYTF. In DNA form, the CDR3 reads TGTGCCAGCAGCCTCGGGACAGGGTTCGGCTACACCTTC.

The chain employs TRBV7-9 and TRBJ2-1; 16 bases fit TRBD2. Looked up from germline, CDR1 is SEHNR and CDR2 is FQNEAQ (reference sequence). The CDR3 has 15 residues. V lost 5 bases and J lost 10; bases outside the gene matches: 5. CDR3 sequence reads: CASSSPGLAGGEQFF. CDR3 coding DNA: TGTGCCAGCAGCAGCCCGGGACTAGCGGGGGGGGAGCAGTTCTTC.

The genes are TRBV12-3 or TRBV12-4 and TRBJ2-3; D is uncertain. The CDR3 has 13 amino acids. The germline V and J ends were trimmed by 2 bases and 5 bases, with 8 bases remaining between them. This CDR3 is CASSLKSVDTQYF. CDR3 sequence (DNA): TGTGCCAGCAGTTTAAAAAGCGTAGATACGCAGTATTTT.

This rearrangement joins TRBV27 to TRBJ2-2; 10 bases agree with TRBD2. Germline CDR1 and CDR2: MNHEY and SMNVEV (reference sequence). The trim removed 3 bases at V and 7 bases at J, leaving 5 bases unmatched. The CDR3 runs 15 residues. The CDR3 DNA is TGTGCCAGCAGTTTCAAGCGGGGGGGCGGCGGGGAGCTGTTTTTT. Its translation: CASSFKRGGGGELFF.

The rearrangement joins TRBV25-1 to TRBJ1-1, with 7 bases matching TRBD1. This CDR3 has 13 residues. CDR1 is MGHDK and CDR2 is SYGVNS in the germline V gene. With 1 base clipped from V and 5 bases from J, the junction kept 1 base outside the gene matches. CDR3 in DNA: TGTGCCAGCAGTGAATCAGGGGGTACTGAAGCTTTCTTT. Protein: CASSESGGTEAFF.

The chain carries TRBV20-1 and TRBJ2-1, with 11 bases aligning to TRBD2. Germline V lookup: CDR1 DFQATT, CDR2 SNEGSKA (reference sequence). Trimming cost V 1 base and J 6 bases; bases outside gene matches: 2. The CDR3 has 14 amino acids. CDR3 region: CSARGLAGSNEQFF. In DNA form, the CDR3 reads TGCAGTGCTAGAGGACTAGCGGGGAGCAATGAGCAGTTCTTC.

This chain connects TRBV3-1 to TRBJ2-1; D is possibly TRBD1 (6 bases). Germline lookup yields CDR1 LGHDT and CDR2 YNNKEL (reference sequence). This CDR3 region has 14 residues. The V end lost 4 bases, the J end lost 4 bases, and 11 bases lay between the germline ends. For the CDR3, the DNA is TGTGCCAGCAGCCTCAGGGGACGGTACAATGAGCAGTTCTTC. It specifies CASSLRGRYNEQFF.

The gene calls are TRBV3-1 and TRBJ2-1; D may be TRBD2 (6 bases). Trimming took off 7 bases at V and 7 bases at J, with 17 bases between the two ends. Germline V gene lookup returns CDR1 LGHDT and CDR2 YNNKEL (reference sequence). The CDR3 has 14 amino acids. The CDR3 DNA sequence: TGTGCCAGCACCGCGCCCGGGGGACGTAATGAGCAGTTCTTC. Protein: CASTAPGGRNEQFF.

The rearrangement joins TRBV19 to TRBJ1-4; maybe TRBD1 (6 bases). V lost 5 bases and J 5 bases, leaving 15 bases between the germline ends. The CDR3 totals 15 residues. Germline loops: CDR1 LNHDA, CDR2 SQIVND (reference sequence). The CDR3 sequence is CASSPSDRKNEKLFF. In nucleotides, the CDR3 is TGTGCCAGTAGTCCGTCGGACAGAAAGAATGAAAAACTGTTTTTT.

Here the CDR3 reads CAISEVTAGHTYNEQFF. DNA of the CDR3: TGTGCCATCAGTGAGGTGACGGCGGGGCATACCTACAATGAGCAGTTCTTC. The chain uses TRBV10-3 and TRBJ2-1; possibly TRBD2 for D (6 bases). The CDR3 spans 17 residues. V was cut by 2 bases and J by 2 bases, with 16 bases left in between. Germline V lookup: CDR1 ENHRY, CDR2 SYGVKD.

The J gene is TRBJ1-1, the V gene TRBV2; D gene uncertain. The ends were cut back, 6 bases at V and 6 bases at J, with 8 bases in the middle. In germline, CDR1 is SNHLY, CDR2 FYNNEI. This CDR3 region has 11 residues. Here the CDR3 DNA reads TGTGCCAGCAGACAGACGCCTGAAGCTTTCTTT. It yields the protein CASRQTPEAFF.

The rearrangement links TRBV3-1 to TRBJ2-7; either TRBD1 or TRBD2 may supply D (5 bases each). The CDR3 extends over 17 amino acids. V lost 0 bases, J lost 3 bases, and 18 bases lay in between. Germline values: CDR1 LGHDT, CDR2 YNNKEL (reference sequence). DNA for the CDR3: TGTGCCAGCAGCCAAGAGGAGTCGGGACGGAGCATCTACGAGCAGTACTTC. Translated, it gives CASSQEESGRSIYEQYF.

The table lists this clonotype with a count of one. The chain carries TRBV18 and TRBJ1-6; 7 nucleotides align to TRBD1. Unmatched junction bases numbered 8, after V lost 2 bases and J lost 7 bases. CDR1 and CDR2 from the germline V gene are KGHSH and LQKENI. The CDR3 extends over 16 amino acids. The CDR3 region has the DNA TGTGCCAGCTCACCATTTTCAGGGGGGGCGAATTCACCCCTCCACTTT. This translates into CASSPFSGGANSPLHF.